The source of this T cell receptor (beta chain) is a study of cytomegalovirus exposure and HLA in healthy donors. Across the study: The Caucasian-associated ancestry cluster contained 81% of the 300 to 450 genotyped donors.

With 60 Vbeta and 13 Jbeta primers, the PCR was carried out. The method was immunoSEQ multiplex PCR; TCRdb's version includes in-frame clones alone and lacks a portion of them. Among around 190,000 clones, roughly 82% were seen once, and the ten largest hold more than 0.95%. This clone occurred once. V shed 2 bases and J 8 bases; nucleotides not matched to a gene: 8. CDR3 length: 15 amino acids. Germline V gives CDR1 SGDLS, CDR2 YYNGEE. This receptor was obtained from a girl aged 2 to 10 in good health and CMV-seropositive. The source material was PBMCs. The chain joins TRBV9 to TRBJ2-1; TRBD1 agrees at 9 bases. CDR3 region: CASSVRDRDLDEQFF. Written as DNA, the CDR3 is TGTGCCAGCAGCGTCCGGGACAGGGACTTAGATGAGCAGTTCTTC. The variable domain in full, completed from reference TRBV9 and TRBJ2-1, reads DSGVTQTPKHLITATGQRVTLRCSPRSGDLSVYWYQQSLDQGLQFLIQYYNGEERAKGNILERFSAQQFPDLHSELNLSSLELGDSALYFCASSVRDRDLDEQFFGPGTRLTVL.